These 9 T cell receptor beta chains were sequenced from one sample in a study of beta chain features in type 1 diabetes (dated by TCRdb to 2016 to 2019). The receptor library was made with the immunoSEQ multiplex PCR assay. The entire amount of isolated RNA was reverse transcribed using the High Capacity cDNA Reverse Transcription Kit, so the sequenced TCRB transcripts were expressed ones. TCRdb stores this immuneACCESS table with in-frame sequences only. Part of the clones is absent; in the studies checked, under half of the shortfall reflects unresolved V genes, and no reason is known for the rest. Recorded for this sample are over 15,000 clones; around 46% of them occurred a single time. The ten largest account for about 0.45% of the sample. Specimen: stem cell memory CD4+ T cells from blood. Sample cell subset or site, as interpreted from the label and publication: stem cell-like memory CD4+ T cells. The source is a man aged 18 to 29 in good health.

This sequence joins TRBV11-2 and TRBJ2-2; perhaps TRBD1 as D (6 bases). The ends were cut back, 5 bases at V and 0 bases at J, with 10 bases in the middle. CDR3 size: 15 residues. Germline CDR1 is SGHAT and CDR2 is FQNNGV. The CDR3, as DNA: TGTGCCAGCAGCGTGGGACACACGAACACCGGGGAGCTGTTTTTT. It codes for CASSVGHTNTGELFF.

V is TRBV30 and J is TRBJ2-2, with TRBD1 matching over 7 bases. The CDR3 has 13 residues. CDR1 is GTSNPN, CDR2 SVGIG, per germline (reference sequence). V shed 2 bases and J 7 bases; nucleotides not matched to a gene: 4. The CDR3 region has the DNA TGTGCCTGGAGTCGGACAGGCGTCGGGGAGCTGTTTTTT. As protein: CAWSRTGVGELFF.

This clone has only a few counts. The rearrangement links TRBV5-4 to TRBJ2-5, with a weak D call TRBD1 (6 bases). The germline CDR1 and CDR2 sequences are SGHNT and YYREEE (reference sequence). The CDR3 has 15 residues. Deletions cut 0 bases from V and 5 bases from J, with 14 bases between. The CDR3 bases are TGTGCCAGCAGCTTGGCCCAGGGGATTGGGGAGACCCAGTACTTC. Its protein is CASSLAQGIGETQYF. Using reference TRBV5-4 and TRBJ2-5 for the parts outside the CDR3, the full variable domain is ETGVTQSPTHLIKTRGQQVTLRCSSQSGHNTVSWYQQALGQGPQFIFQYYREEENGRGNFPPRFSGLQFPNYSSELNVNALELDDSALYLCASSLAQGIGETQYFGPGTRLLVL.

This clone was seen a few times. CDR3 nucleotides: TGTGCCAGCAGCGCACAGGGGGCGCAAACCGGGGAGCTGTTTTTT. As protein: CASSAQGAQTGELFF. V gene TRBV7-9 combines with J gene TRBJ2-2; TRBD1 matches 9 bases. V was pared by 5 bases and J by 5 bases, with 6 bases of the junction left unmatched. Per the germline V gene, CDR1 is SEHNR and CDR2 is FQNEAQ (reference sequence). This CDR3 is 15 amino acids long.

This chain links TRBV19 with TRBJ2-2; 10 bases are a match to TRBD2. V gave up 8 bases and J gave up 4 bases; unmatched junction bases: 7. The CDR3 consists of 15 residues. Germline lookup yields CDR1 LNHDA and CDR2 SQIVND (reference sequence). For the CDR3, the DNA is TGTGCCAGTGATTCGAGCGGGAGGGGCACCGGGGAGCTGTTTTTT. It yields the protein CASDSSGRGTGELFF.

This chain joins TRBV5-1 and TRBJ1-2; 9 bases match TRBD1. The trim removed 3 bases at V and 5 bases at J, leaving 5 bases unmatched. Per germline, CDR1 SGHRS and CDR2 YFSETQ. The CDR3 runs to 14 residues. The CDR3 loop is CASSWGTGPYGYTF. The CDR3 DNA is TGCGCCAGCAGCTGGGGGACAGGGCCGTATGGCTACACCTTC.

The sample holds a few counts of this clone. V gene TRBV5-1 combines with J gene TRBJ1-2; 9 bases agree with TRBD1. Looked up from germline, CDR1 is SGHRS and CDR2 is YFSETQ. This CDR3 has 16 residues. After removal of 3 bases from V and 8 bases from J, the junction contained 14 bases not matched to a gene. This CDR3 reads CASSSIQGAETGGYTF. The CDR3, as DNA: TGCGCCAGCAGCTCAATACAGGGGGCGGAAACAGGAGGCTACACCTTC.

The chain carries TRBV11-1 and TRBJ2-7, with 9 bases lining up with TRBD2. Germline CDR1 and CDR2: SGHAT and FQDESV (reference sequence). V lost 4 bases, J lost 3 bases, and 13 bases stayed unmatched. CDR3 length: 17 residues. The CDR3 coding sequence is TGTGCCAGCAGCTCTCTGAGGGCTAGCGGGAAAATCTACGAGCAGTACTTC. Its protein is CASSSLRASGKIYEQYF.

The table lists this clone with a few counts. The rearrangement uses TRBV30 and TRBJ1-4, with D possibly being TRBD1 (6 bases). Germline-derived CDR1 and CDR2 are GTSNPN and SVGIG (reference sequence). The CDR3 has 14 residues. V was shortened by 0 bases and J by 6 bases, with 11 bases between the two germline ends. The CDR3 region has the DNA TGTGCCTGGAGTGTGGCAGGGGCAGATGAAAAACTGTTTTTT. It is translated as CAWSVAGADEKLFF.